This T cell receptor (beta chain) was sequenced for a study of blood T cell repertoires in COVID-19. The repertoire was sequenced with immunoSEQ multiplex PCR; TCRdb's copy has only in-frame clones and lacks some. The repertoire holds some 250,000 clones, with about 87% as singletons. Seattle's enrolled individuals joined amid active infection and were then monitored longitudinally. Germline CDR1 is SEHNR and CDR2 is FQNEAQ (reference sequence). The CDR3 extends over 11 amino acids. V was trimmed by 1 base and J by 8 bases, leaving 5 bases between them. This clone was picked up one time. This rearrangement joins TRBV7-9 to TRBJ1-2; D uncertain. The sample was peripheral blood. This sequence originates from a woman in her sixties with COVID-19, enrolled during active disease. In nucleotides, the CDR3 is TGTGCCAGCAGCTTAGTGCAGGGCTACACCTTC. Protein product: CASSLVQGYTF.